This TCR beta chain is drawn from a study of shared clonotypes between healthy human individuals. Study-level information: Aged 18 to 49, the donors were a couple of women and a few men.

The naive CD8 subset, CD45RO-negative cells positively selected for CCR7, excluded terminally differentiated effector memory CD45RA+ cells. V gave up 5 bases and J gave up 0 bases, with 14 bases separating them. Looked up from germline, CDR1 is MNHEY and CDR2 is SMNVEV (reference sequence). This CDR3 is built from 16 residues. Method: immunoSEQ multiplex PCR; TCRdb's copy keeps in-frame clones and lacks some. The sample has 1.5 million to 2.5 million clones; over 85% are singletons. The sample holds one count of this clone. This sample includes further DNA sequences coding for the same CDR3. The sequenced sample consisted of naive CD8+ T cells sorted from blood. This clonotype originated in a man aged 18 to 35 in good health. The V and J genes are TRBV27 and TRBJ1-5, with TRBD1 as a possible D gene (5 bases). Here the CDR3 DNA reads TGTGCCAGCAGTCCCAGCCAGGGCCATAGCAATCAGCCCCAGCATTTT. Amino acids: CASSPSQGHSNQPQHF.